This entry lists 8 T cell receptor beta chains sequenced from one sample in a study of shared clonotypes between healthy human individuals. The repertoire was sequenced with immunoSEQ multiplex PCR; TCRdb's copy has only in-frame clones and lacks some. The sample lists approximately 180,000 clones; roughly 91% were seen once. Sequencing used naive CD4+ T cells sorted from blood. Stated subset: CD45RA+ positively selected. Receptor source: a woman aged 25 to 45 in good health.

This chain uses TRBV5-1 with TRBJ1-1; D call uncertain. Germline loops: CDR1 SGHRS, CDR2 YFSETQ. CDR3 length: 15 amino acids. Trimming took 4 bases from V and 3 from J, leaving 16 bases between them. CDR3 residues: CASSPPFGPDTEAFF. The CDR3 nucleotides are TGCGCCAGCAGCCCCCCCTTCGGACCGGACACTGAAGCTTTCTTT.

The gene calls are TRBV27 and TRBJ1-1; 7 bases match TRBD1. CDR3 length: 14 residues. The ends lost 7 bases at V and 4 bases at J; junction bases unmatched: 9. CDR1 is MNHEY and CDR2 is SMNVEV in the germline V gene (reference sequence). The CDR3 loop is CASNLWAGGTEAFF. The DNA of the CDR3 is TGTGCCAGCAACTTGTGGGCAGGGGGCACTGAAGCTTTCTTT.

This chain uses TRBV28 with TRBJ1-2; TRBD1 is a possible D gene (5 bases). CDR1 and CDR2 (germline): MDHEN, SYDVKM. Trimming took off 5 bases at V and 2 bases at J, with 12 bases between the two ends. This CDR3 comprises 14 residues. This chain's CDR3 is CASSRGDRNYGYTF. DNA of the CDR3: TGTGCCAGCAGTCGGGGGGATCGCAACTATGGCTACACCTTC.

The V call is TRBV5-5, the J call TRBJ2-6, with D possibly being TRBD1 or TRBD2 (6 bases each). V gave up 4 bases and J gave up 2 bases, with 19 bases separating them. Germline loops: CDR1 SGHKS, CDR2 YYEKEE (reference sequence). This CDR3 spans 18 amino acids. The CDR3 reads CASSPRDSSGAGANVLTF. The CDR3 DNA sequence: TGTGCCAGCAGCCCGAGGGACTCCTCAGGGGCTGGGGCCAACGTCCTGACTTTC.

In regard to this clone: The junction shows a germline mismatch at one end, possibly a read error. CDR3 DNA: TGTGCCAGCCAGCTCCGTGGGACGAACACTGAGGCTTTCTTT. As protein: CASQLRGTNTEAFF. The chain employs TRBV7-9 and TRBJ1-1; perhaps TRBD1 as D (5 bases). The CDR3 runs to 14 residues. Germline V gives CDR1 SEHNR, CDR2 FQNEAQ (reference sequence).

The CDR3 is CATSPGRAMASSRETQYF. DNA of the CDR3: TGTGCCACCTCCCCGGGACGCGCAATGGCTAGTTCTAGGGAGACCCAGTACTTC. The chain uses TRBV27 and TRBJ2-5, with D perhaps matching TRBD1 or TRBD2 (5 bases each). The germline gives CDR1 MNHEY, CDR2 SMNVEV (reference sequence). The CDR3 spans 18 residues. Trimming shortened V by 10 bases and J by 5 bases, and 32 bases separated the two germline ends.

The chain has TRBV7-9 and TRBJ2-7, with TRBD1 matching 12 bases. Germline CDR1 and CDR2: SEHNR and FQNEAQ (reference sequence). With 4 bases clipped from V and 5 bases from J, the junction kept 15 bases outside the gene matches. This CDR3 is 18 amino acids long. In DNA, the CDR3 is TGTGCCAGCAGCTCGGGACAGGGGGCAACTAGCCTTAACCACGAGCAGTACTTC. Protein: CASSSGQGATSLNHEQYF.

The chain employs TRBV7-9 and TRBJ2-5; D perhaps matches TRBD2 (6 bases). Germline-derived CDR1 and CDR2 are SEHNR and FQNEAQ (reference sequence). Between the trimmed V and J ends, which lost 6 bases and 5 bases, there was a span of 22 bases. This CDR3 has 16 amino acids. The CDR3 DNA is TGTGCCAGCAGTTTTCGGGGGTCAGGTTCCCGTGAGACCCAGTACTTC. It is translated as CASSFRGSGSRETQYF. The full variable domain, rest sourced from reference TRBV7-9 and TRBJ2-5, is DTGVSQNPRHKITKRGQNVTFRCDPISEHNRLYWYRQTLGQGPEFLTYFQNEAQLEKSRLLSDRFSAERPKGSFSTLEIQRTEQGDSAMYLCASSFRGSGSRETQYFGPGTRLLVL.